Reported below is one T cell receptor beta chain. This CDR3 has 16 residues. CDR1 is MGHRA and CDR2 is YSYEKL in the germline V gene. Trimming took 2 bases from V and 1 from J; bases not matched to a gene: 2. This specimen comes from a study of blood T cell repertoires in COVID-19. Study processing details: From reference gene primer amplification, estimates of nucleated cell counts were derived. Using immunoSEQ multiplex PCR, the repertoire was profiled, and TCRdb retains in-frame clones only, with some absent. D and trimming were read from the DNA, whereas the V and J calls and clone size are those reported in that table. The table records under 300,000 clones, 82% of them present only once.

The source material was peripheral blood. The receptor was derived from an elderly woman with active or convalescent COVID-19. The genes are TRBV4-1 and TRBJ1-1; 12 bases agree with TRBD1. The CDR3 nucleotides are TGCGCCAGCAGCCAATCGGGACAGGGGGCGAACACTGAAGCTTTCTTT. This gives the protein CASSQSGQGANTEAFF.